Listed below are T cell receptor beta chains from one sample, sequenced in a study of shared clonotypes between healthy human individuals. Generated by immunoSEQ multiplex PCR, the TCRdb table keeps only in-frame clones and is missing some. The sample carries over 700,000 clones, roughly 72% recorded once. Source material: memory CD4+ T cells sorted from blood. The receptor set was obtained from a woman aged 25 to 39 in good health. Each CDR3 is given with its conserved first and last residue. The D gene is left open where the match is weak. A row's size may be missing; if present it is once, few, many or a size class.

clone_size: -
v_call: TRBV30
d_call: -
j_call: TRBJ2-3
cdr3_nt: TGTGCCTGGAGGCTGTCAATGGATACGCAGTATTTT
cdr3_aa: CAWRLSMDTQYF

clone_size: -
v_call: TRBV15
d_call: TRBD2
j_call: TRBJ2-3
cdr3_nt: TGTGCCACCAGCAGCTACGTCGGACTAGCGGGAGCTGATACGCAGTATTTT
cdr3_aa: CATSSYVGLAGADTQYF

clone_size: -
v_call: TRBV28
d_call: TRBD1
j_call: TRBJ2-7
cdr3_nt: TGTGCCAGCAGTTTATCGACAGGGGGCAAAGTCGAGCAGTACTTC
cdr3_aa: CASSLSTGGKVEQYF

clone_size: -
v_call: TRBV7-9
d_call: TRBD2
j_call: TRBJ2-1
cdr3_nt: TGTGCCAGCAGCCAGAACCGCAGGACTAGCGGGATTTACAATGAGCAGTTCTTC
cdr3_aa: CASSQNRRTSGIYNEQFF

clone_size: -
v_call: TRBV10-3
d_call: -
j_call: TRBJ2-3
cdr3_nt: TGTGCCATCAGTGGGGAGTTGGGAACAGATACGCAGTATTTT
cdr3_aa: CAISGELGTDTQYF

clone_size: -
v_call: TRBV5-1
d_call: -
j_call: TRBJ2-5
cdr3_nt: TGCGCCAGCAGCCGATTAGCGAACGCGTACCAAGAGACCCAGTACTTC
cdr3_aa: CASSRLANAYQETQYF

clone_size: many
v_call: TRBV7-2
d_call: -
j_call: TRBJ2-7
cdr3_nt: TGTGCCAGCAGCCGGGGACTCCAAACCTACGAGCAGTACTTC
cdr3_aa: CASSRGLQTYEQYF

clone_size: -
v_call: TRBV5-5
d_call: TRBD1
j_call: TRBJ2-2
cdr3_nt: TGTGCCAGCAGCAGGGGACAGGGAAGGAACACCGGGGAGCTGTTTTTT
cdr3_aa: CASSRGQGRNTGELFF

clone_size: -
v_call: TRBV27
d_call: -
j_call: TRBJ2-3
cdr3_nt: TGTGCCAGCGGGCCCTGGGTGGCAGATACGCAGTATTTT
cdr3_aa: CASGPWVADTQYF

clone_size: -
v_call: TRBV7-9
d_call: -
j_call: TRBJ2-1
cdr3_nt: TGTGCCAGCAGCTTAGGGAAGGGGGACTCCGGCACCTACAATGAGCAGTTCTTC
cdr3_aa: CASSLGKGDSGTYNEQFF

clone_size: few
v_call: TRBV4-1
d_call: -
j_call: TRBJ2-7
cdr3_nt: TGCGCCAGCAGCGCTAGACCGTTCGACGAGCAGTACTTC
cdr3_aa: CASSARPFDEQYF

clone_size: -
v_call: TRBV19
d_call: TRBD2
j_call: TRBJ2-2
cdr3_nt: TGTGCCAGTAGTCTCCTAGCCCGGACTAGCGGGAAGGGGCACACCGGGGAGCTGTTTTTT
cdr3_aa: CASSLLARTSGKGHTGELFF

clone_size: -
v_call: TRBV6-1
d_call: -
j_call: TRBJ2-7
cdr3_nt: TGTGCCAGCAGTGAAGCGGGTACAAGTACGCGGGAGCAGTACTTC
cdr3_aa: CASSEAGTSTREQYF

clone_size: few
v_call: TRBV2
d_call: -
j_call: TRBJ2-2
cdr3_nt: TGTGCCAGCAGTGGCCTCGGACTCCGAACCGGGGAGCTGTTTTTT
cdr3_aa: CASSGLGLRTGELFF

clone_size: once
v_call: TRBV7-9
d_call: -
j_call: TRBJ1-4
cdr3_nt: TGTGCCAGCAGCTTTTCCGGGGGGAATGAAAAACTGTTTTTT
cdr3_aa: CASSFSGGNEKLFF

clone_size: few
v_call: TRBV2
d_call: -
j_call: TRBJ2-7
cdr3_nt: TGTGCCAGCAGTGAAATCGGAAGCGGAACCTTCTACGAGCAGTACTTC
cdr3_aa: CASSEIGSGTFYEQYF

clone_size: many
v_call: TRBV19
d_call: TRBD1
j_call: TRBJ2-2
cdr3_nt: TGTGCCAGTAGCTGGACAGGGGGTGCGAACACCGGGGAGCTGTTTTTT
cdr3_aa: CASSWTGGANTGELFF

clone_size: -
v_call: TRBV7-2
d_call: -
j_call: TRBJ2-2
cdr3_nt: TGTGCCAGCAGTTTCCGGACCGGGGAGCTGTTTTTT
cdr3_aa: CASSFRTGELFF

clone_size: -
v_call: TRBV25-1
d_call: TRBD2
j_call: TRBJ2-1
cdr3_nt: TGTGCCAGCAGTGAAACTAGCGGGAGCTACAATGAGCAGTTCTTC
cdr3_aa: CASSETSGSYNEQFF

clone_size: -
v_call: TRBV5-6
d_call: -
j_call: TRBJ1-3
cdr3_nt: TGTGCCAGCAGCTTGGACTATCCTGGAAACACCATATATTTT
cdr3_aa: CASSLDYPGNTIYF

clone_size: few
v_call: TRBV5-1
d_call: -
j_call: TRBJ2-1
cdr3_nt: TGCGCCAGCAGCTTCACGACCGCAGGGTACAATGAGCAGTTCTTC
cdr3_aa: CASSFTTAGYNEQFF

clone_size: -
v_call: TRBV6-6
d_call: -
j_call: TRBJ1-1
cdr3_nt: TGTGCCAGCAGGTTCAGGGGTGATAGCGCTGAAGCTTTCTTT
cdr3_aa: CASRFRGDSAEAFF

clone_size: -
v_call: TRBV2
d_call: -
j_call: TRBJ2-1
cdr3_nt: TGTGCCAGCGGCCCGGACTTTAGCTCCTACAATGAGCAGTTCTTC
cdr3_aa: CASGPDFSSYNEQFF

clone_size: -
v_call: TRBV7-3
d_call: TRBD2
j_call: TRBJ2-7
cdr3_nt: TGTGCCAGCAGCCCGGGACTAGCGGGAAATCACGAGCAGTACTTC
cdr3_aa: CASSPGLAGNHEQYF

clone_size: -
v_call: TRBV14
d_call: -
j_call: TRBJ1-2
cdr3_nt: TGTGCCAGCAGCCGTAACAGGGTCGGCGATGGCTACACCTTC
cdr3_aa: CASSRNRVGDGYTF

clone_size: -
v_call: TRBV18
d_call: -
j_call: TRBJ2-7
cdr3_nt: TGTGCCAGCTCAGCATCAGGGGCTGGTCGCGAGCAGTACTTC
cdr3_aa: CASSASGAGREQYF

clone_size: -
v_call: TRBV28
d_call: -
j_call: TRBJ1-1
cdr3_nt: TGTGCCAGCAGTTTAATCGGACGCGGGGGGACTGAAGCTTTCTTT
cdr3_aa: CASSLIGRGGTEAFF

clone_size: -
v_call: TRBV28
d_call: -
j_call: TRBJ2-7
cdr3_nt: TGTGCCAGCAGCAGGGCCTCCTACGAGCAGTACTTC
cdr3_aa: CASSRASYEQYF

clone_size: -
v_call: TRBV15
d_call: -
j_call: TRBJ1-3
cdr3_nt: TGTGCCACCAGCCTGGGGAGCGTAAGAACTGGAAACACCATATATTTT
cdr3_aa: CATSLGSVRTGNTIYF

clone_size: -
v_call: TRBV5-4
d_call: TRBD2
j_call: TRBJ2-7
cdr3_nt: TGTGCCAGCAGCTTGAGAGGACTAGCGGGAATCTACGAGCAGTACTTC
cdr3_aa: CASSLRGLAGIYEQYF

clone_size: -
v_call: TRBV18
d_call: TRBD1
j_call: TRBJ2-7
cdr3_nt: TGTGCCAGCTCACCCGTAACAGGGGGCTACGAGCAGTACTTC
cdr3_aa: CASSPVTGGYEQYF

clone_size: -
v_call: TRBV5-6
d_call: TRBD1
j_call: TRBJ1-2
cdr3_nt: TGTGCCAGCAGCCCCCCGGGGACAGCGCTTAACTATGGCTACACCTTC
cdr3_aa: CASSPPGTALNYGYTF

clone_size: few
v_call: TRBV7-8
d_call: TRBD1
j_call: TRBJ2-1
cdr3_nt: TGTGCCAGCAGCTCTCGGGACAGCTACAATGAGCAGTTCTTC
cdr3_aa: CASSSRDSYNEQFF

clone_size: -
v_call: TRBV27
d_call: -
j_call: TRBJ2-7
cdr3_nt: TGTGCCAGCAGTTCCGGGGTCCCCTACGAGCAGTACTTC
cdr3_aa: CASSSGVPYEQYF

clone_size: -
v_call: TRBV5-5
d_call: TRBD2
j_call: TRBJ2-7
cdr3_nt: TGTGCCAGCAGCGTGGGACTAGCGGGAGGACCCCTCTCCTACGAGCAGTACTTC
cdr3_aa: CASSVGLAGGPLSYEQYF

clone_size: -
v_call: TRBV30
d_call: -
j_call: TRBJ2-2
cdr3_nt: TGTGCCTGGAACCAGGGGTCTAGGGGGAACACCGGGGAGCTGTTTTTT
cdr3_aa: CAWNQGSRGNTGELFF

clone_size: -
v_call: TRBV5-4
d_call: -
j_call: TRBJ1-2
cdr3_nt: TGTGCCAGCAGCCCGAGTCGGGGAGCTAACTATGGCTACACCTTC
cdr3_aa: CASSPSRGANYGYTF

clone_size: once
v_call: TRBV2
d_call: TRBD1
j_call: TRBJ2-2
cdr3_nt: TGTGCCAGCAGTGTAAGAGGACAGGGATCGACCGGGGAGCTGTTTTTT
cdr3_aa: CASSVRGQGSTGELFF

clone_size: -
v_call: TRBV27
d_call: -
j_call: TRBJ2-2
cdr3_nt: TGTGCCAGCAGTTTTTACAGAGACACCGGGGAGCTGTTTTTT
cdr3_aa: CASSFYRDTGELFF

clone_size: -
v_call: TRBV9
d_call: -
j_call: TRBJ1-3
cdr3_nt: TGTGCCAGCAGCGTAGCTGCGGGGGCAGGAAACACCATATATTTT
cdr3_aa: CASSVAAGAGNTIYF

clone_size: -
v_call: TRBV19
d_call: -
j_call: TRBJ1-4
cdr3_nt: TGTGCCAGTAGTCAACAACGAAACCGACGAGGGAAACTGTTTTTT
cdr3_aa: CASSQQRNRRGKLFF

clone_size: -
v_call: TRBV28
d_call: TRBD2
j_call: TRBJ2-1
cdr3_nt: TGTGCCAGCAGTTTTCCGATGGGAGGGAGCCCCCGGCAGTTCTTC
cdr3_aa: CASSFPMGGSPRQFF

clone_size: -
v_call: TRBV6-1
d_call: -
j_call: TRBJ1-2
cdr3_nt: TGTGCCAGCAGTAAACAGGGAGTAAGTGGCTACACCTTC
cdr3_aa: CASSKQGVSGYTF

clone_size: -
v_call: TRBV27
d_call: -
j_call: TRBJ2-1
cdr3_nt: TGTGCCAGCAGGCGGGAACGGTCCGCGCAGTTCTTC
cdr3_aa: CASRRERSAQFF

clone_size: -
v_call: TRBV5-1
d_call: -
j_call: TRBJ1-4
cdr3_nt: -
cdr3_aa: CASSFGAGREKLFF

clone_size: -
v_call: TRBV18
d_call: TRBD1
j_call: TRBJ2-7
cdr3_nt: TGTGCCAGCTCACCACGGACAGGGGGCTACGAGCAGTACTTC
cdr3_aa: CASSPRTGGYEQYF

clone_size: -
v_call: TRBV29-1
d_call: -
j_call: TRBJ2-5
cdr3_nt: TGCAGCGTGTCGCCGGGGGCCGAGACCCAGTACTTC
cdr3_aa: CSVSPGAETQYF

clone_size: -
v_call: TRBV11-2
d_call: -
j_call: TRBJ1-5
cdr3_nt: TGTGCCAGCAGCTCTGGACGATTGAGCAATCAGCCCCAGCATTTT
cdr3_aa: CASSSGRLSNQPQHF